One sample yielded the 8 T cell receptor beta chains listed below, sequenced in a study of early T cells in non-severe SARS-CoV-2 infection. TCRdb reprocessed the 5' RACE reads with MiXCR, giving one entry per CDR3 protein. Of about 57,000 distinct CDR3 sequences in the sample, roughly 10% are singletons; the top ten hold under 9%. The sequencing sample was made of whole blood. All receptors come from an adult who was a healthcare worker with PCR-confirmed SARS-CoV-2 infection or an uninfected control (not recorded which).

This clonotype occurred many times. The CDR3 here is CASSLGEVTQTEAFF. CDR3 DNA: TGTGCCAGCAGCTTAGGGGAGGTTACACAGACTGAAGCTTTCTTT. This rearrangement joins TRBV7-3 to TRBJ1-1; no firm D call. This CDR3 is built from 15 residues. Germline CDR1 SGHTA, CDR2 FQGTGA. V lost 2 bases and J 5 bases, leaving 15 bases between the germline ends.

This clonotype has ten or more counts. The chain recombines TRBV29-1 with TRBJ1-1, with D tentatively TRBD1 (6 bases). The germline V gene has CDR1 SQVTM and CDR2 ANQGSEA. The ends were cut back, 7 bases at V and 1 base at J, with 13 bases in the middle. The CDR3 runs 13 residues. CDR3 bases: TGCAGCGGTAGGACAGATGGGAACACTGAAGCTTTCTTT. It specifies CSGRTDGNTEAFF.

The CDR3 coding sequence is TGCGCCAGCAGCCAAGATCGCGGGAGCCAGTACGAGCAGTACTTC. Translated: CASSQDRGSQYEQYF. The chain has TRBV4-1 and TRBJ2-7; TRBD2 aligns across 7 bases. Germline values: CDR1 MGHRA, CDR2 YSYEKL. Losses at the gene ends were 0 bases for V and 4 bases for J; bases not matched to a gene: 6. CDR3 length equals 15 residues.

The sample holds a few counts of this clonotype. V gene TRBV2 combines with J gene TRBJ1-5; possible D gene TRBD1, 5 bases. The CDR3 is made up of 13 amino acids. Germline V gene sequence: CDR1 SNHLY, CDR2 FYNNEI. V lost 7 bases and J 5 bases, leaving 12 bases between the germline ends. This CDR3 reads CASTGGFYQPQHF. The CDR3 region has the DNA TGTGCCAGCACTGGGGGGTTCTATCAGCCCCAGCATTTT.

This clonotype occurred a few times. J is TRBJ2-5 and V is TRBV29-1, with no clear D. This CDR3 region has 12 residues. The V and J ends lost 3 bases and 1 base respectively, with 6 bases between them. In germline, CDR1 is SQVTM, CDR2 ANQGSEA. The CDR3 DNA reads TGCAGCGTTGACAAACTCCAAGAGACCCAGTACTTC. This codes for CSVDKLQETQYF.

This clonotype was seen ten or more times. This chain joins TRBV29-1 and TRBJ2-7; D gene unclear. Trimming pared 8 bases from V and 0 bases from J, leaving 14 bases between. The CDR3 contains 13 residues. CDR1 is SQVTM, CDR2 ANQGSEA, per germline. The CDR3 is CSSTRNSSYEQYF. In nucleotides, the CDR3 is TGCAGCTCCACACGTAATAGCTCCTACGAGCAGTACTTC.

This clonotype was seen ten or more times. This chain uses TRBV20-1 with TRBJ2-3; 8 positions match TRBD1. Trimming took 8 bases from V and 5 from J; bases not matched to a gene: 6. This CDR3 is 12 amino acids long. CDR1 is DFQATT and CDR2 is SNEGSKA in the germline V gene (reference sequence). The CDR3 sequence is CSTDRGIDTQYF. The CDR3 nucleotides are TGCAGTACAGACAGGGGAATAGATACGCAGTATTTT.

The chain has TRBV5-4 and TRBJ1-1; D is uncertain. V lost 0 bases to trimming and J lost 0 bases, with 9 bases between them. CDR1 is SGHNT and CDR2 is YYREEE in the germline V gene (reference sequence). The CDR3 is 15 residues long. This CDR3 is CASSLDSGLNTEAFF. As DNA, the CDR3 is TGTGCCAGCAGCTTGGACTCAGGACTGAACACTGAAGCTTTCTTT.